The text below deals with one TCR beta chain. Its specificity is unknown. The V and J ends lost 0 bases and 7 bases respectively, with 6 bases between them. The germline gives CDR1 MRHNA, CDR2 SNTAGT. The CDR3 consists of 13 residues. Using immunoSEQ multiplex PCR, the repertoire was profiled, and TCRdb retains in-frame clones only, with some absent. The repertoire holds 28,000 or so clones, with roughly 80% as singletons. This entry comes from a study of graft-versus-host responses after intestinal transplantation. The sequence was collected from a human donor who received an intestinal transplant. This specimen was unstimulated CD8+ T cells sorted from spleen or lymph node cells, taken before intestinal transplant. This sequence joins TRBV6-4 and TRBJ2-2; the D gene is possibly TRBD2 (6 bases). For the CDR3, the DNA is TGTGCCAGCAGTGACTCGGAGGGCGGGGAGCTGTTTTTT. This gives the protein CASSDSEGGELFF.